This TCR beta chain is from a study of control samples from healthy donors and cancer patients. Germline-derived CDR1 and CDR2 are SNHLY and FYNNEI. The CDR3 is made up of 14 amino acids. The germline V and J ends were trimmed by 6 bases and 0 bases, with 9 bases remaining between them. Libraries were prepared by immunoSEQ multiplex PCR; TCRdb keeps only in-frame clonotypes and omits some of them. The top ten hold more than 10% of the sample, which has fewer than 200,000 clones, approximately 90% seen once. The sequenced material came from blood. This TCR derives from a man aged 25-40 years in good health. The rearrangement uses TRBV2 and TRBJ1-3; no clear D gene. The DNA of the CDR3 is TGTGCCAGCAGCCTTATGAGCTCTGGAAACACCATATATTTT. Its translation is CASSLMSSGNTIYF.